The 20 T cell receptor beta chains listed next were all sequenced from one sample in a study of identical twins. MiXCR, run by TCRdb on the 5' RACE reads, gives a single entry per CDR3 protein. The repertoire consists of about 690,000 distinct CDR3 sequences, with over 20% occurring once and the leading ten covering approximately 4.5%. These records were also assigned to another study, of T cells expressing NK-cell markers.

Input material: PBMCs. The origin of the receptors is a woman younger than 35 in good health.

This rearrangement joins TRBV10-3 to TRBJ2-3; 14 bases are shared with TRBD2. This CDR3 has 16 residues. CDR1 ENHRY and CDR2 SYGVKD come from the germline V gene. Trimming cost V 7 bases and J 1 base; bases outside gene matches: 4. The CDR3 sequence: CAINPGLAGGTDTQYF. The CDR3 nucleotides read TGTGCCATCAACCCGGGACTAGCGGGGGGCACAGATACGCAGTATTTT.

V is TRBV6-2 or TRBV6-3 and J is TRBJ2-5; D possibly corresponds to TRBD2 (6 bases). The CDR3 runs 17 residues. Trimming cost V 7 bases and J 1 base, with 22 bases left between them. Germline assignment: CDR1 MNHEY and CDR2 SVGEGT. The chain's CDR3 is CASTERGLRGPQETQYF. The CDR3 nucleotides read TGTGCCAGCACCGAACGGGGTTTGCGGGGACCCCAAGAGACCCAGTACTTC.

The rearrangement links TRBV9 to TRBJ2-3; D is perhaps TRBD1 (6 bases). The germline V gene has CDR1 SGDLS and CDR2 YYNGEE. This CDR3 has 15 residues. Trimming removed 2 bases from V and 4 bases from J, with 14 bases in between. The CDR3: CASSVTGTWADTQYF. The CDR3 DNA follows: TGTGCCAGCAGCGTCACAGGGACGTGGGCAGATACGCAGTATTTT.

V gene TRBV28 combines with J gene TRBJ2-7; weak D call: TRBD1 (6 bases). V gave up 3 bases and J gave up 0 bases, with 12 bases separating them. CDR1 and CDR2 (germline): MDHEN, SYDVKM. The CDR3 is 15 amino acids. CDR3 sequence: CASSFGQFGSYEQYF. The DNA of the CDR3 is TGTGCCAGCAGTTTCGGACAGTTCGGCTCCTACGAGCAGTACTTC. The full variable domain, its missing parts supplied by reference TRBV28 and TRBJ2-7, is DVKVTQSSRYLVKRTGEKVFLECVQDMDHENMFWYRQDPGLGLRLIYFSYDVKMKEKGDIPEGYSVSREKKERFSLILESASTNQTSMYLCASSFGQFGSYEQYFGPGTRLTVT.

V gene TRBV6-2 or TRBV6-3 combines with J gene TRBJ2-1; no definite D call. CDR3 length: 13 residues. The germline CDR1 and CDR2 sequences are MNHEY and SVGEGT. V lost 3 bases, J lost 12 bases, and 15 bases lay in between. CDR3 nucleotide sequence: TGTGCCAGCAGTTATCTCTCCTGGGTCTGGCAGTTCTTC. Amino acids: CASSYLSWVWQFF.

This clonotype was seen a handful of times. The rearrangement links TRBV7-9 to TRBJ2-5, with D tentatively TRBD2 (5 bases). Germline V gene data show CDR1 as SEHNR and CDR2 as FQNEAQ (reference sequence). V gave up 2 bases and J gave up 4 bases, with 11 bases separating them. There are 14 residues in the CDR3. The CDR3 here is CASSLPNGVETQYF. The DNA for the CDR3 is TGTGCCAGCAGCTTACCGAACGGGGTAGAGACCCAGTACTTC. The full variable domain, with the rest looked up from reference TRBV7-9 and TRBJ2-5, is DTGVSQNPRHKITKRGQNVTFRCDPISEHNRLYWYRQTLGQGPEFLTYFQNEAQLEKSRLLSDRFSAERPKGSFSTLEIQRTEQGDSAMYLCASSLPNGVETQYFGPGTRLLVL.

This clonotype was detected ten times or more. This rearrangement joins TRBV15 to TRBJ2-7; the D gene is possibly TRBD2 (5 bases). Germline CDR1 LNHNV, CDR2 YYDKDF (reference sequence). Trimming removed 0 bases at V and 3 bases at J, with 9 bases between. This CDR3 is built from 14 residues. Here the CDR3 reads CATSRERGNYEQYF. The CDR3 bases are TGTGCCACCAGCAGAGAGAGAGGGAACTACGAGCAGTACTTC.

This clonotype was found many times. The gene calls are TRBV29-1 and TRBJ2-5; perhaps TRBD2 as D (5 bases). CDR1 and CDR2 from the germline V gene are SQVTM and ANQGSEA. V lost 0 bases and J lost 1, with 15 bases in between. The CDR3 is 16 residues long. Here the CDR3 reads CSVEDVRESFQETQYF. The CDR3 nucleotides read TGCAGCGTTGAAGATGTGAGGGAGAGCTTCCAAGAGACCCAGTACTTC.

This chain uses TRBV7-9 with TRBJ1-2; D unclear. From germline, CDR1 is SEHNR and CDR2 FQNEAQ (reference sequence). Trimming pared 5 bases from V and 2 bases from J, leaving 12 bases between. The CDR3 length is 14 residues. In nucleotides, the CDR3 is TGTGCCAGCAGCCCGCCAAGCGGCAACTATGGCTACACCTTC. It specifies CASSPPSGNYGYTF.

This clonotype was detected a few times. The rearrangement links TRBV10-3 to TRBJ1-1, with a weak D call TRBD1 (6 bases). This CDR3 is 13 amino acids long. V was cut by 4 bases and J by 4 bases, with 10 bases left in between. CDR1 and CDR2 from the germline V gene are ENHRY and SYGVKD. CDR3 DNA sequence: TGTGCCATCAGTGCGGCAGGGGCCACTGAAGCTTTCTTT. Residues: CAISAAGATEAFF.

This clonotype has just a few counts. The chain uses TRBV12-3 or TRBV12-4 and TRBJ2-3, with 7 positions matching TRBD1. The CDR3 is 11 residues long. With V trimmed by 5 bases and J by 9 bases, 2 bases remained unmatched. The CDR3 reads CASSDRVTQYF. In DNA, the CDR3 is TGTGCCAGCAGTGACAGGGTCACGCAGTATTTT.

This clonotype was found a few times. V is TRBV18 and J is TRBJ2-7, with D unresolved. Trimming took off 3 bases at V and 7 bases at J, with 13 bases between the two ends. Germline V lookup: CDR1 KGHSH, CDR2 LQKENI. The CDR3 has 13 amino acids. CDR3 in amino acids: CASSPPGWAEQYF. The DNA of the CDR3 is TGTGCCAGCTCACCTCCCGGCTGGGCTGAGCAGTACTTC.

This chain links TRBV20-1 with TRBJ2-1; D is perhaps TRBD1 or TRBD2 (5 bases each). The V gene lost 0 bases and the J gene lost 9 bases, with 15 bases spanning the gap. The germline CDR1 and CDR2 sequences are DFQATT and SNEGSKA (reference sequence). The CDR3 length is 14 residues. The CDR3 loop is CSARDLTRDLEQFF. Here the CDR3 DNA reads TGCAGTGCTAGAGATCTTACCCGGGACCTTGAGCAGTTCTTC.

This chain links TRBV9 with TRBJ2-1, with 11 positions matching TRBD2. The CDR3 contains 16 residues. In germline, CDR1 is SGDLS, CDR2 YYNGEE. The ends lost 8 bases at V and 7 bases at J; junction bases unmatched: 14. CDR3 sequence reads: CASSAPGTSGPNEQFF. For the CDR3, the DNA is TGTGCCAGTTCTGCCCCCGGGACTAGCGGACCAAATGAGCAGTTCTTC. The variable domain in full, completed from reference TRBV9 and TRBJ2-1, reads DSGVTQTPKHLITATGQRVTLRCSPRSGDLSVYWYQQSLDQGLQFLIQYYNGEERAKGNILERFSAQQFPDLHSELNLSSLELGDSALYFCASSAPGTSGPNEQFFGPGTRLTVL.

The CDR3 region is CASSWGRRTYNEQFF. The CDR3 region has the DNA TGTGCCAGCAGCTGGGGGCGGCGAACCTACAATGAGCAGTTCTTC. The chain joins TRBV7-9 to TRBJ2-1, with D possibly TRBD1 on 6 matching bases. The CDR3 extends over 15 amino acids. CDR1 SEHNR and CDR2 FQNEAQ come from the germline V gene (reference sequence). V lost 4 bases, J lost 2 bases, and 12 bases lay in between.

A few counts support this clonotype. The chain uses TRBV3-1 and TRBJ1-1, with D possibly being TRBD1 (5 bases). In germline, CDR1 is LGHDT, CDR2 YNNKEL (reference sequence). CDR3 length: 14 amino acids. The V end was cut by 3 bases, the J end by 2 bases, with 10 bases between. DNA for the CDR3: TGTGCCAGCAGCCACGAAGGGACTAACACTGAAGCTTTCTTT. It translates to CASSHEGTNTEAFF.

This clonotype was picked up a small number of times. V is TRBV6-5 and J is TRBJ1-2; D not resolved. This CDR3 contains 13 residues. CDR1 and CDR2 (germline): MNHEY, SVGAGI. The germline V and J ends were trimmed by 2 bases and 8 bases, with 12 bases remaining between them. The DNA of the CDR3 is TGTGCCAGCAGTTACGACGCTCACGGGGGCTACACCTTC. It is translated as CASSYDAHGGYTF.

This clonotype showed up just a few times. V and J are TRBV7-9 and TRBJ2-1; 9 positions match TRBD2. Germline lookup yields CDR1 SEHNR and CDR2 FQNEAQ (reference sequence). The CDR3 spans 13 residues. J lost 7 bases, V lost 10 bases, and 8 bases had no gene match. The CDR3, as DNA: TGTGCCATCCGGGGTAGCGGGAGAAATGAGCAGTTCTTC. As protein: CAIRGSGRNEQFF.

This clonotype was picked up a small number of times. The CDR3 nucleotides read TGCAGTGCTAGAGATCCTAGCGGGAGTTTCAATGAGCAGTTCTTC. It is translated as CSARDPSGSFNEQFF. This chain joins TRBV20-1 and TRBJ2-1, with 10 positions matching TRBD2. CDR1 is DFQATT, CDR2 SNEGSKA, per germline (reference sequence). V lost 0 bases and J lost 6; bases outside the gene matches: 5. CDR3 size: 15 residues.

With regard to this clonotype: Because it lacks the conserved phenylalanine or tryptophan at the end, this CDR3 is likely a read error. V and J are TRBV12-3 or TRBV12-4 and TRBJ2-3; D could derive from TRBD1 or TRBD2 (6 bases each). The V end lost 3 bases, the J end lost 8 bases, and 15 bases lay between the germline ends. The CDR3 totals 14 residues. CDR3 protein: CASSFGGQDGTQYY. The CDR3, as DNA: TGTGCCAGCAGTTTTGGGGGGCAGGATGGTACGCAGTATTAT.